Each of the 27 T cell receptor beta chains below was sequenced from the same sample in a study of T-cell reconstitution after alpha-beta-depleted transplantation in children. Unique molecular identifiers were used to barcode this TCRbeta library. MiXCR was run by TCRdb on the PCR reads, yielding one entry per CDR3 protein. Of about 510,000 distinct CDR3 sequences listed, roughly an eighth were seen once; the top ten hold around 13%. The sequences come from PBMCs, mostly from graft donor cells, collected 180 days after TCRalphabeta/CD19-depleted stem cell transplant. These receptors all stem from a female patient aged 2 to 10 who had a stem cell transplant for aplastic anemia, so the T cells may come from the graft donor.

The chain combines TRBV20-1 with TRBJ2-3; the match to TRBD2 covers 7 bases. The CDR3 totals 15 residues. The germline V gene encodes CDR1 DFQATT and CDR2 SNEGSKA (reference sequence). Trimming at V came to 0 bases and at J to 5 bases, leaving 8 bases not matched to a gene. The CDR3 coding sequence is TGCAGTGCTAGAGATGGACTAGTCCTTCGAGATACGCAGTATTTT. Translation gives CSARDGLVLRDTQYF.

This clonotype was seen more than once but under ten times. The rearrangement links TRBV25-1 to TRBJ2-7, with 11 bases matching TRBD1. Per the germline V gene, CDR1 is MGHDK and CDR2 is SYGVNS. After removal of 3 bases from V and 4 bases from J, the junction contained 8 bases not matched to a gene. The CDR3 sequence is 16 residues long. The CDR3 loop reads CASSEGWDRGFYEQYF. The CDR3 nucleotides read TGTGCCAGCAGTGAGGGCTGGGACAGGGGGTTTTACGAGCAGTACTTC.

The J gene is TRBJ2-5, the V gene TRBV6-2 or TRBV6-3; D assignment may be TRBD1 or TRBD2 (5 bases each). Trimming removed 7 bases from V and 5 bases from J, with 17 bases in between. Germline values: CDR1 MNHEY, CDR2 SVGEGT. The CDR3 is made up of 14 amino acids. CDR3 in amino acids: CASNPSTWGETQYF. DNA for the CDR3: TGTGCCAGCAACCCCTCGACCTGGGGGGAGACCCAGTACTTC.

The sample holds a few counts of this clonotype. The chain links TRBV9 to TRBJ2-5; 8 nucleotides align to TRBD2. V shed 0 bases, J shed 5 bases, and the junction held 12 bases outside the gene matches. This CDR3 is built from 17 residues. Germline CDR1 is SGDLS and CDR2 is YYNGEE. Here the CDR3 reads CASSVESSGHQGETQYF. Written as DNA, the CDR3 is TGTGCCAGCAGCGTAGAATCTAGCGGGCACCAGGGGGAGACCCAGTACTTC.

This clonotype was counted between two and nine times. As DNA, the CDR3 is TGTGCCAGCAGCTCGATGAAGGGCCCGCGTGACACAGATACGCAGTATTTT. It is translated as CASSSMKGPRDTDTQYF. The chain couples TRBV7-2 to TRBJ2-3; no firm D call. The CDR3 consists of 17 residues. The V end was cut by 4 bases, the J end by 2 bases, with 19 bases between. The V gene's germline CDR1 is SGHTA and CDR2 FQGNSA. Variable domain in full (rest from reference TRBV7-2 and TRBJ2-3): GAGVSQSPSNKVTEKGKDVELRCDPISGHTALYWYRQSLGQGLEFLIYFQGNSAPDKSGLPSDRFSAERTGGSVSTLTIQRTQQEDSAVYLCASSSMKGPRDTDTQYFGPGTRLTVL.

J is TRBJ2-1 and V is TRBV7-9; D not certain. CDR1 SEHNR and CDR2 FQNEAQ come from the germline V gene (reference sequence). This CDR3 spans 11 amino acids. The V and J ends lost 9 bases and 10 bases respectively, with 13 bases between them. The CDR3 nucleotides are TGTGCCAGTACCCCCCGGGCGGAGCAGTTCTTC. This codes for CASTPRAEQFF.

V is TRBV9 and J is TRBJ2-7, with a tentative D call TRBD2 (6 bases). The CDR3 contains 14 residues. Trimming pared 7 bases from V and 4 bases from J, leaving 18 bases between. Germline CDR1 reads SGDLS; CDR2 reads YYNGEE. CDR3 residues: CASANPGLLYEQYV. For the CDR3, the DNA is TGTGCCAGCGCTAATCCGGGACTTCTATACGAGCAGTACGTC.

At least ten counts were recorded for this clonotype. This sequence joins TRBV20-1 and TRBJ2-7; 8 nucleotides agree with TRBD2. The CDR3 loop spans 13 amino acids. V lost 0 bases and J lost 3; bases outside the gene matches: 1. Per the germline V gene, CDR1 is DFQATT and CDR2 is SNEGSKA (reference sequence). CDR3 bases: TGCAGTGCTAGAGAGCTAGCGGGCTACGAGCAGTACTTC. Translating gives CSARELAGYEQYF.

This clonotype was observed many times. The chain joins TRBV28 to TRBJ1-2, with D unclear. The CDR3 consists of 12 residues. With 8 bases removed from V and 8 bases from J, the gap between germline ends came to 15 bases. Germline-derived CDR1 and CDR2 are MDHEN and SYDVKM. CDR3 in DNA: TGTGCCAGCCTATCGACGCCGGGAGGCTACACCTTC. Translating it yields CASLSTPGGYTF.

As concerns this clonotype: A much larger clone differs from this one at a single base, so this may be a read error. The chain has TRBV29-1 and TRBJ2-5; D ambiguous. The CDR3 has 12 amino acids. Germline CDR1 SQVTM, CDR2 ANQGSEA. Written as DNA, the CDR3 is TGCAGCGTTTACAGTGTCCAAGAGACCGAGTACTTC. Its translation: CSVYSVQETEYF.

V and J are TRBV20-1 and TRBJ1-1; 7 nucleotides agree with TRBD1. V lost 6 bases to trimming and J lost 2 bases; unmatched junction nucleotides: 6. Germline V gene lookup returns CDR1 DFQATT and CDR2 SNEGSKA (reference sequence). The CDR3 has 13 residues. In DNA form, the CDR3 reads TGCAGTGCCCTAGGGGACAGAAACACTGAAGCTTTCTTT. Residues: CSALGDRNTEAFF.

This clonotype was seen more than once but under ten times. The rearrangement joins TRBV7-9 to TRBJ1-1; D is perhaps TRBD1 (6 bases). The CDR3 contains 16 residues. CDR1 and CDR2 (germline): SEHNR, FQNEAQ (reference sequence). Trimming removed 2 bases from V and 4 bases from J, with 17 bases in between. This CDR3 is CASSLTRGGGSTEAFF. The CDR3 nucleotides read TGTGCCAGCAGCTTAACCAGGGGCGGTGGGAGCACTGAAGCTTTCTTT.

This clonotype was counted only a few times. The chain recombines TRBV2 with TRBJ2-2, with D possibly TRBD1 on 5 matching bases. V gave up 7 bases and J gave up 1 base, with 10 bases separating them. CDR1 and CDR2 from the germline V gene are SNHLY and FYNNEI. This CDR3 spans 14 amino acids. The CDR3 loop is CASIWTRNTGELFF. Here the CDR3 DNA reads TGTGCCAGCATTTGGACAAGGAACACCGGGGAGCTGTTTTTT.

The table lists this clonotype with a count of one. The V gene is TRBV6-1, the J gene TRBJ2-1, with TRBD1 matching 9 bases. The CDR3 is 14 residues long. V shed 7 bases, J shed 8 bases, and the junction held 9 bases outside the gene matches. The V gene's germline CDR1 is MNHNS and CDR2 SASEGT. Here the CDR3 DNA reads TGTGCCAGCAAAATAGGACAGGGGAAGTATGAGCAGTTCTTC. It codes for CASKIGQGKYEQFF.

This clonotype was observed a few times. This chain connects TRBV7-2 to TRBJ2-3; D is unresolved. Germline CDR1 reads SGHTA; CDR2 reads FQGNSA. CDR3 length: 13 amino acids. The V end was cut by 1 base, the J end by 7 bases, with 9 bases between. The CDR3 loop is CASSLGPPHTQYF. In DNA form, the CDR3 reads TGTGCCAGCAGCTTAGGGCCCCCTCATACGCAGTATTTT.

The chain combines TRBV5-1 with TRBJ1-1; 8 positions match TRBD1. This CDR3 is 14 amino acids long. V shed 2 bases and J 5 bases; nucleotides not matched to a gene: 5. Germline V gene data show CDR1 as SGHRS and CDR2 as YFSETQ. The CDR3 protein is CASSFSGGGTEAFF. The CDR3, as DNA: TGCGCCAGCAGCTTCTCAGGGGGCGGAACTGAAGCTTTCTTT.

At least ten counts were recorded for this clonotype. The genes are TRBV5-1 and TRBJ2-1, with 10 bases lining up with TRBD1. The V and J ends lost 4 bases and 6 bases, in that order; junction bases with no gene match: 7. The CDR3 runs to 15 residues. Germline assignment: CDR1 SGHRS and CDR2 YFSETQ. CDR3 nucleotides: TGCGCCAGCAGCCGTACCGGGACAGGGGTCAATGAGCAGTTCTTC. This gives the protein CASSRTGTGVNEQFF.

This clonotype was seen at least ten times. The genes are TRBV15 and TRBJ2-7; D call uncertain. The V end lost 3 bases, the J end lost 8 bases, and 11 bases lay between the germline ends. This CDR3 is 12 amino acids long. Germline V lookup: CDR1 LNHNV, CDR2 YYDKDF (reference sequence). CDR3 in amino acids: CATSSSQSKQYF. CDR3 sequence (DNA): TGTGCCACCAGCAGTTCCCAGTCGAAGCAGTACTTC.

This clonotype was picked up many times. In DNA, the CDR3 is TGTGCCAGCAGCCAAGAACTCTACAATGAGCAGTTCTTC. It codes for CASSQELYNEQFF. This sequence joins TRBV4-2 and TRBJ2-1; D is unclear. Per the germline V gene, CDR1 is LGHNA and CDR2 is YNFKEQ. Trimming pared 0 bases from V and 3 bases from J, leaving 3 bases between. The CDR3 contains 13 residues.

The rearrangement uses TRBV12-3 or TRBV12-4 and TRBJ1-2; tentative D call: TRBD1 (5 bases). The ends were cut back, 6 bases at V and 2 bases at J, with 16 bases in the middle. This CDR3 spans 15 amino acids. The CDR3 DNA sequence: TGTGCCAGCAGGAACCTTGCTGAGGGGAACTATGGCTACACCTTC. Protein product: CASRNLAEGNYGYTF.

There are a few counts of this clonotype. This CDR3 reads CASSEWANTDTQYF. Written as DNA, the CDR3 is TGTGCCAGCAGTGAATGGGCTAACACAGATACGCAGTATTTT. The V and J genes are TRBV6-4 and TRBJ2-3; D unclear. The V gene's germline CDR1 is MRHNA and CDR2 SNTAGT. V lost 3 bases and J lost 2, with 9 bases in between. This CDR3 comprises 14 residues.

The table lists this clonotype with many counts. This chain connects TRBV7-2 to TRBJ1-2; the D is unclear. The CDR3 has 13 amino acids. The V end lost 8 bases, the J end lost 4 bases, and 14 bases lay between the germline ends. Germline assignment: CDR1 SGHTA and CDR2 FQGNSA. The CDR3 sequence is CASRRNTPYGYTF. The CDR3 DNA sequence: TGTGCCAGCCGCCGGAACACACCCTATGGCTACACCTTC. The variable domain in full, with the rest retrieved from reference TRBV7-2 and TRBJ1-2, is GAGVSQSPSNKVTEKGKDVELRCDPISGHTALYWYRQSLGQGLEFLIYFQGNSAPDKSGLPSDRFSAERTGGSVSTLTIQRTQQEDSAVYLCASRRNTPYGYTFGSGTRLTVV.

This clonotype was seen at least ten times. The chain couples TRBV3-1 to TRBJ2-1, with 14 bases lining up with TRBD2. Trimming cost V 1 base and J 7 bases; bases outside gene matches: 3. Looked up from germline, CDR1 is LGHDT and CDR2 is YNNKEL (reference sequence). CDR3 size: 16 residues. CDR3 protein: CASSQAGTSGSNEQFF. CDR3 in DNA: TGTGCCAGCAGCCAAGCCGGGACTAGCGGGAGTAATGAGCAGTTCTTC.

This clonotype was observed a handful of times. This chain links TRBV15 with TRBJ2-4; TRBD2 matches at 9 bases. V was clipped by 0 bases and J by 0 bases; unmatched bases: 12. This CDR3 is built from 20 residues. CDR1 is LNHNV, CDR2 YYDKDF, per germline (reference sequence). This CDR3 reads CATSRDRLAGTSLAKNIQYF. In DNA form, the CDR3 reads TGTGCCACCAGCAGAGATCGGCTAGCGGGGACATCCCTAGCCAAAAACATTCAGTACTTC.

This clonotype occurred many times. The chain is built from TRBV28 and TRBJ2-2; D call uncertain. This CDR3 contains 13 residues. Germline CDR1 and CDR2: MDHEN and SYDVKM. V was clipped by 6 bases and J by 4 bases, with 9 bases between them. CDR3 amino acids: CASSPGFTGELFF. The CDR3 DNA is TGTGCCAGCAGCCCAGGCTTCACCGGGGAGCTGTTTTTT. The full variable domain, with the rest looked up from reference TRBV28 and TRBJ2-2, is DVKVTQSSRYLVKRTGEKVFLECVQDMDHENMFWYRQDPGLGLRLIYFSYDVKMKEKGDIPEGYSVSREKKERFSLILESASTNQTSMYLCASSPGFTGELFFGEGSRLTVL.

This clonotype was seen a few times. The chain carries TRBV28 and TRBJ2-7, with 9 bases fitting TRBD1. This CDR3 spans 18 amino acids. V gave up 2 bases and J gave up 5 bases; unmatched junction bases: 16. Looked up from germline, CDR1 is MDHEN and CDR2 is SYDVKM. CDR3 nucleotides: TGTGCCAGCAGTTTACGGAACAGGGGGCACAATCTATACCACGAGCAGTACTTC. The encoded protein is CASSLRNRGHNLYHEQYF.

This clonotype has just a few counts. The chain links TRBV12-3 or TRBV12-4 to TRBJ2-3; no firm D call. V lost 5 bases and J 4 bases, leaving 10 bases between the germline ends. This CDR3 is 13 amino acids long. CDR3 protein: CASSSLRPDTQYF. CDR3 DNA sequence: TGTGCCAGCAGTAGTCTCAGACCAGATACGCAGTATTTT.